These 19 T cell receptor beta chains originate from one sample sequenced in a study of spatial heterogeneity in lung cancer. TCRdb independently ran MiXCR on the 5' RACE reads; one entry per CDR3 protein. The table has roughly 34,000 distinct CDR3 sequences, about 7.6% seen once. Described time point: blood at routine non-recurrence follow-up after resection. Sequencing was performed on PBMCs, taken at follow-up. These TCRs come from a male donor with early-stage non-small cell lung cancer.

In this sample, this clonotype turned up a few times. V and J are TRBV10-3 and TRBJ1-5; the match to TRBD1 covers 8 bases. CDR3 length: 15 residues. Germline lookup yields CDR1 ENHRY and CDR2 SYGVKD. With V trimmed by 4 bases and J by 3 bases, 5 bases remained unmatched. In DNA form, the CDR3 reads TGTGCCATCAGTGGGACGGACAGGGACAATCAGCCCCAGCATTTT. Residues: CAISGTDRDNQPQHF.

This clonotype was counted many times. CDR3 residues: CSANPPVGGGKGTQYF. The CDR3 nucleotides read TGCAGTGCTAACCCTCCTGTAGGGGGGGGGAAGGGTACGCAGTATTTT. The chain is built from TRBV20-1 and TRBJ2-3, with D possibly matching TRBD2 (7 bases). The CDR3 loop spans 16 amino acids. Looked up from germline, CDR1 is DFQATT and CDR2 is SNEGSKA (reference sequence). The V end was cut by 4 bases, the J end by 8 bases, with 25 bases between.

This clonotype has a count of ten or more. This chain connects TRBV3-1 to TRBJ2-5; D remains unclear. Germline V gives CDR1 LGHDT, CDR2 YNNKEL (reference sequence). The CDR3 is made up of 17 amino acids. The V and J ends lost 0 bases and 1 base respectively, with 15 bases between them. The CDR3 region is CASSQETVGRLQETQYF. DNA of the CDR3: TGTGCCAGCAGCCAAGAAACTGTTGGACGCCTCCAAGAGACCCAGTACTTC.

A word on this clonotype: The junction does not match germline at one end; this may be a read error. This chain links TRBV4-1 with TRBJ2-5; 10 nucleotides match TRBD2. CDR1 and CDR2 (germline): MGHRA, YSYEKL. CDR3 size: 16 residues. CDR3 residues: CTSSQETSGAQETQYF. In DNA, the CDR3 is TGCACCAGCAGCCAAGAAACTAGCGGGGCCCAAGAGACCCAGTACTTC.

Ten or more counts support this clonotype. This rearrangement joins TRBV7-7 to TRBJ2-5; TRBD2 might be the D (5 bases). CDR1 and CDR2 from the germline V gene are SSHAT and FNYEAQ (reference sequence). This CDR3 region has 13 residues. The DNA of the CDR3 is TGTGCTAGCGCTCCGGGGAACCAAGAGACCCAGTACTTC. This codes for CASAPGNQETQYF.

To note about this clonotype: A much bigger clone sits one base away, suggesting this may be a read error. The gene calls are TRBV11-3 and TRBJ2-2; no firm D call. This CDR3 has 12 residues. CDR1 is SGHNT and CDR2 is YENEEA in the germline V gene. V dropped 7 bases and J dropped 5 bases, with 8 bases sitting between them. This CDR3 reads CASNKETGELFF. In DNA form, the CDR3 reads TGTGCCAGCAACAAAGAGACCGGGGAGCTGTTTTTT. The full variable domain, rest sourced from reference TRBV11-3 and TRBJ2-2, is EAGVVQSPRYKIIEKKQPVAFWCNPISGHNTLYWYLQNLGQGPELLIRYENEEAVDDSQLPKDRFSAERLKGVDSTLKIQPAELGDSAVYLCASNKETGELFFGEGSRLTVL.

The table lists this clonotype with many counts. V gene TRBV2 combines with J gene TRBJ2-5; a weak D match, TRBD1 (6 bases). Germline CDR1 reads SNHLY; CDR2 reads FYNNEI. The CDR3 is made up of 17 amino acids. V shed 0 bases and J shed 0 bases, with 14 bases lying between them. The DNA for the CDR3 is TGTGCCAGCAGTGAAGCCTGGACAGCATATGACCAAGAGACCCAGTACTTC. Its protein product is CASSEAWTAYDQETQYF.

This clonotype was observed many times. V gene TRBV9 combines with J gene TRBJ1-1; D gene uncertain. Germline V gene sequence: CDR1 SGDLS, CDR2 YYNGEE. Trimming cost V 0 bases and J 5 bases, with 8 bases left between them. This CDR3 has 13 residues. This CDR3 reads CASSVDMRTEAFF. The CDR3 region has the DNA TGTGCCAGCAGCGTAGATATGAGGACTGAAGCTTTCTTT.

Many counts were recorded for this clonotype. V usage is TRBV19 and J usage is TRBJ2-1; 13 bases agree with TRBD2. CDR1 LNHDA and CDR2 SQIVND come from the germline V gene (reference sequence). The V segment lost 1 base and the J segment 7 bases; nucleotides outside the gene matches: 16. The CDR3 extends over 20 amino acids. The CDR3 nucleotides are TGTGCCAGTAGTATAGTCGGGACTAGCGGGGACCGTGGGAGGGCGAATGAGCAGTTCTTC. Translating gives CASSIVGTSGDRGRANEQFF.

This clonotype appeared many times. The V and J genes are TRBV6-2 or TRBV6-3 and TRBJ2-2; D unclear. The CDR3 spans 13 residues. V shed 6 bases and J shed 6 bases, with 11 bases lying between them. Germline V gives CDR1 MNHEY, CDR2 SVGEGT. The CDR3 loop is CASSVTTAGELFF. DNA of the CDR3: TGTGCCAGCAGCGTAACGACGGCCGGGGAGCTGTTTTTT.

This clonotype has a count of ten or more. This chain uses TRBV24-1 with TRBJ2-5, with 7 positions matching TRBD2. The CDR3 length is 14 residues. The germline CDR1 and CDR2 sequences are KGHDR and SFDVKD. V lost 3 bases to trimming and J lost 4 bases; unmatched junction nucleotides: 4. This chain's CDR3 is CATSDGTISETQYF. The CDR3 DNA reads TGTGCCACCAGTGATGGGACTATTTCAGAGACCCAGTACTTC.

This clonotype was observed at least ten times. V gene TRBV3-1 combines with J gene TRBJ2-1; weak D call: TRBD2 (7 bases). Germline V gene data show CDR1 as LGHDT and CDR2 as YNNKEL (reference sequence). This CDR3 contains 17 residues. V shed 5 bases and J shed 2 bases, with 19 bases lying between them. The CDR3 DNA is TGTGCCAGCAGCTTAAACCCAGGGGCGGGGGCCTACAATGAGCAGTTCTTC. It specifies CASSLNPGAGAYNEQFF.

In this sample, this clonotype turned up many times. The gene calls are TRBV7-9 and TRBJ1-1; D is unclear. V was trimmed by 0 bases and J by 8 bases, leaving 10 bases between them. From germline, CDR1 is SEHNR and CDR2 FQNEAQ (reference sequence). This CDR3 is built from 13 residues. This CDR3 reads CASSLAAAVEAFF. The CDR3 DNA reads TGTGCCAGCAGCTTAGCGGCAGCCGTCGAAGCTTTCTTT.

In its sample, this clonotype was seen many times. This rearrangement joins TRBV12-3 or TRBV12-4 to TRBJ2-7; 11 bases agree with TRBD1. The CDR3 has 16 residues. The trim removed 4 bases at V and 4 bases at J, leaving 9 bases unmatched. The DNA for the CDR3 is TGTGCCAGCAGTTGGGGAAGGACAGGGGGCGGTTACGAGCAGTACTTC. As protein: CASSWGRTGGGYEQYF.

At least ten counts were recorded for this clonotype. The rearrangement links TRBV29-1 to TRBJ2-3; D call uncertain. The CDR3 is 12 amino acids. V was trimmed by 3 bases and J by 7 bases, leaving 11 bases between them. The germline gives CDR1 SQVTM, CDR2 ANQGSEA. The CDR3 protein is CSVEAQTNTQYF. In nucleotides, the CDR3 is TGCAGCGTTGAGGCCCAGACAAATACGCAGTATTTT.

This clonotype was recorded at least ten times. The V gene is TRBV7-9, the J gene TRBJ2-3; possible D gene TRBD1, 7 bases. Germline V gives CDR1 SEHNR, CDR2 FQNEAQ (reference sequence). The CDR3 is 15 amino acids. The V gene lost 5 bases and the J gene lost 2 bases, with 14 bases spanning the gap. Here the CDR3 DNA reads TGTGCCAGCAGCGCGGGACAGCCATACACAGATACGCAGTATTTT. Its translation is CASSAGQPYTDTQYF.

This clonotype has at least ten counts. The chain recombines TRBV7-8 with TRBJ2-3, with 7 bases that match TRBD1. CDR3 length: 18 residues. The germline CDR1 and CDR2 sequences are SGHVS and FQNEAQ. The junction had 14 bases not matched to a gene; V was cut back by 4 bases and J by 1 base. The CDR3 protein is CASSSRQGWGSGTDTQYF. As DNA, the CDR3 is TGTGCCAGCAGCTCCCGACAGGGATGGGGATCGGGCACAGATACGCAGTATTTT.

This clonotype was counted many times. The chain employs TRBV7-3 and TRBJ2-3; D may be TRBD1 (6 bases). CDR1 is SGHTA and CDR2 is FQGTGA in the germline V gene. This CDR3 contains 15 residues. Trimming left V 5 bases short and J 4 bases short, with 16 bases between. CDR3 loop: CASSLRSGGPDTQYF. CDR3 DNA sequence: TGTGCCAGCAGCCTACGGAGTGGGGGCCCAGATACGCAGTATTTT.

This clonotype was observed many times. This chain links TRBV5-1 with TRBJ2-5, with D possibly TRBD1 on 6 matching bases. This CDR3 region has 13 residues. Trimming took 3 bases from V and 1 from J, leaving 7 bases between them. Germline lookup yields CDR1 SGHRS and CDR2 YFSETQ. CDR3 nucleotides: TGCGCCAGCAGCTGGACAGTCCAAGAGACCCAGTACTTC. This encodes CASSWTVQETQYF.